This TCR beta chain was recovered during a study of beta chain features in type 1 diabetes. Study-level results: More deletions and fewer insertions at VDJ junctions were found in patients with type 1 diabetes. Among all four CD4+ subsets, Type 1 diabetes patients had TCRB CDR3s that were moderately but significantly shorter.

Regarding this clone: The target antigen is unknown.

Since all of the isolated RNA was reverse transcribed, expressed TCRB transcripts were what got sequenced. Libraries were prepared by immunoSEQ multiplex PCR; TCRdb keeps only in-frame clonotypes and omits some of them. The table records 150,000 to 200,000 clones, roughly 65% of them present only once. The J segment lost 7 bases and the V segment lost 3 bases, leaving 7 bases of the junction unmatched. Germline CDR1 and CDR2: GTSNPN and SVGIG (reference sequence). This CDR3 comprises 13 residues. The source material was naive CD4+ T cells from blood. This sequence joins TRBV30 and TRBJ2-3; the match to TRBD1 covers 7 bases. This TCR derives from a young man with type 1 diabetes. Written as DNA, the CDR3 is TGTGCCTGGAGGCCGGGACAGCTAAATACGCAGTATTTT. Encoded protein: CAWRPGQLNTQYF.